Listed here are 7 T cell receptor beta chains from one sample, sequenced in a study of cytomegalovirus exposure and HLA in healthy donors. Amplification used 60 Vbeta primers and 13 Jbeta primers. Libraries were prepared by immunoSEQ multiplex PCR; TCRdb keeps only in-frame clonotypes and omits some of them. Of about 180,000 clones listed, over 75% were seen once; the top ten hold about 6.4%. The specimen was PBMCs. These receptors were taken from a man aged 35-49 years in good health and CMV-seropositive.

CDR3 in DNA: TGTGCCAGCAGCAGGGAGCGGGGAGCTACCTACGAGCAGTACTTC. Protein: CASSRERGATYEQYF. The chain carries TRBV7-9 and TRBJ2-7; 7 bases align to TRBD2. The CDR3 is made up of 15 amino acids. Per germline, CDR1 SEHNR and CDR2 FQNEAQ (reference sequence). V lost 5 bases and J lost 2; bases outside the gene matches: 9.

The chain combines TRBV4-1 with TRBJ2-2; D gene ambiguous. Germline loops: CDR1 MGHRA, CDR2 YSYEKL. The CDR3 is 14 amino acids. Trimming removed 4 bases at V and 7 bases at J, with 13 bases between. The chain's CDR3 is CASSRVKLGGELFF. The CDR3 region has the DNA TGCGCCAGCAGCCGAGTTAAGCTAGGCGGGGAGCTGTTTTTT.

The chain links TRBV27 to TRBJ1-5, with 7 bases aligning to TRBD1. Per germline, CDR1 MNHEY and CDR2 SMNVEV (reference sequence). After removal of 4 bases from V and 7 bases from J, the junction contained 7 bases not matched to a gene. This CDR3 has 14 amino acids. CDR3 sequence reads: CASSSDRVLQPQHF. Written as DNA, the CDR3 is TGTGCCAGCAGTTCAGACAGGGTTTTGCAGCCCCAGCATTTT.

The genes are TRBV25-1 and TRBJ2-7; D is possibly TRBD1 (5 bases). V was cut by 1 base and J by 0 bases, with 13 bases left in between. The CDR3 extends over 16 amino acids. Germline V gene sequence: CDR1 MGHDK, CDR2 SYGVNS. The chain's CDR3 is CASSESQGKGSYEQYF. The CDR3 DNA sequence: TGTGCCAGCAGTGAATCGCAGGGAAAAGGCTCCTACGAGCAGTACTTC.

The chain carries TRBV5-1 and TRBJ1-1, with 7 nucleotides matching TRBD1. Trimming removed 0 bases from V and 4 bases from J; junction bases left unmatched: 3. The CDR3 has 14 amino acids. Germline V CDR1 and CDR2: SGHRS, YFSETQ. Here the CDR3 reads CASSLVGGPTEAFF. DNA for the CDR3: TGCGCCAGCAGCTTGGTAGGGGGCCCCACTGAAGCTTTCTTT.

The J gene is TRBJ2-2, the V gene TRBV19; a weak D match, TRBD2 (5 bases). V lost 5 bases, J lost 2 bases, and 9 bases lay in between. The CDR3 totals 14 residues. CDR1 is LNHDA, CDR2 SQIVND, per germline (reference sequence). DNA of the CDR3: TGTGCCAGTAGTCCTCGGGGTAACACCGGGGAGCTGTTTTTT. It encodes CASSPRGNTGELFF.

The CDR3 DNA reads as TGTGCCAGCAGCTCGGGACAGCCGAACACCGGGGAGCTGTTTTTT. Its translation: CASSSGQPNTGELFF. The V and J genes are TRBV5-4 and TRBJ2-2, with 7 positions matching TRBD1. The germline gives CDR1 SGHNT, CDR2 YYREEE (reference sequence). Trimming cost V 3 bases and J 0 bases; bases outside gene matches: 2. This CDR3 has 15 residues.